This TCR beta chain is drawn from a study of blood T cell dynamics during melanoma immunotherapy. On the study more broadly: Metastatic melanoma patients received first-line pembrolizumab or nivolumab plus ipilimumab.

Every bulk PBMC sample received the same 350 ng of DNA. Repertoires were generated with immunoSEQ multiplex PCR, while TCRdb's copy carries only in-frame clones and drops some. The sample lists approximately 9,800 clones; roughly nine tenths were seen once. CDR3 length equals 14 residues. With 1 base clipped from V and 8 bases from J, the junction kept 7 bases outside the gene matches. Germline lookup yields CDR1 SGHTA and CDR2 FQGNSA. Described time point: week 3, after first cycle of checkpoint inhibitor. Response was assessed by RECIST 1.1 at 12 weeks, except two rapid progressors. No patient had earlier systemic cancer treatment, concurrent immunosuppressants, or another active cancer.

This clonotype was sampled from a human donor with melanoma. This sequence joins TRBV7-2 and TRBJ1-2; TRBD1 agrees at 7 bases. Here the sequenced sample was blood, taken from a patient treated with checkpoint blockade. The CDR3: CASSLGDRSAGYTF. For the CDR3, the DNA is TGTGCCAGCAGCTTAGGGGACAGAAGTGCGGGCTACACCTTC.